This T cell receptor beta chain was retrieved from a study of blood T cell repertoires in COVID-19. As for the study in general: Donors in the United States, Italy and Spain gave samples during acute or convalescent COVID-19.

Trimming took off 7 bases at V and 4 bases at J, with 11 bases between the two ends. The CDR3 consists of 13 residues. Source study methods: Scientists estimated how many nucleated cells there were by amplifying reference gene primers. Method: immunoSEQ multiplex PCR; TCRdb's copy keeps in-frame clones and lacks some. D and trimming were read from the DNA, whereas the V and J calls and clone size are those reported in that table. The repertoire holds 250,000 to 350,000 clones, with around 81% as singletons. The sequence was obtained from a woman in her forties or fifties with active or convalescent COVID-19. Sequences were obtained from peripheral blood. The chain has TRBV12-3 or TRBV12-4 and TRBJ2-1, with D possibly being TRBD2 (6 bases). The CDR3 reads CASNGGTYNEQFF. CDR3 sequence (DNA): TGTGCCAGCAACGGGGGAACGTACAATGAGCAGTTCTTC.